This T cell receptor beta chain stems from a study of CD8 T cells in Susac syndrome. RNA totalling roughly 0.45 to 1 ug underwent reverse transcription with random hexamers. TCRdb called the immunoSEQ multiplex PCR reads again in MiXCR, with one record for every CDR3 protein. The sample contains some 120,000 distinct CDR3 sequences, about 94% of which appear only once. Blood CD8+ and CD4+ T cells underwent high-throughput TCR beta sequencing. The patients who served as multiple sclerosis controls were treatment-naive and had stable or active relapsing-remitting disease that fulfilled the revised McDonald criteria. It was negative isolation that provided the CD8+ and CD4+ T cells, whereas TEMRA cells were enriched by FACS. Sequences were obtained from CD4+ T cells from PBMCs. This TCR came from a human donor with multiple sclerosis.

The CDR3 bases are TGCAGCGTTGTGGTCTTCATGAACACTGAAGCTTTCTTT. It encodes CSVVVFMNTEAFF. This rearrangement joins TRBV29-1 to TRBJ1-1; D gene ambiguous. Trimming shortened V by 4 bases and J by 0 bases, and 9 bases separated the two germline ends. There are 13 residues in the CDR3. Germline CDR1 and CDR2: SQVTM and ANQGSEA.